A single sample gave rise to the 5 T cell receptor beta chains below, sequenced in a study of CD8 T cells in ankylosing spondylitis. Each CDR3 protein gets one entry after TCRdb re-called the 5' RACE reads with MiXCR. The sample contains roughly 250,000 distinct CDR3 sequences, approximately 9% of which appear only once. The source material was blood, either unsorted or a sorted T cell fraction (not recorded which). Source of these receptors: a male donor with ankylosing spondylitis or in good health (not recorded which).

With regard to this clonotype: A much larger clone lies a single base off, so this may be a read error. The V call is TRBV7-9, the J call TRBJ2-7; TRBD1 or TRBD2 may be the D gene (6 bases each). Judging by the DNA end, TRBJ2-1 fits better; the J call may be wrong. The germline V gene has CDR1 SEHNR and CDR2 FQNEAQ (reference sequence). The CDR3 has 15 amino acids. The CDR3 region is CASTTQTGGVNEQFF. The CDR3 region has the DNA TGTGCCAGCACAACCCAGACAGGAGGGGTGAACGAGCAGTTCTTC.

V is TRBV6-5 and J is TRBJ1-2; 8 nucleotides align to TRBD1. The CDR3 has 12 amino acids. Germline CDR1 MNHEY, CDR2 SVGAGI. Trimming at V came to 9 bases and at J to 8 bases, leaving 8 bases not matched to a gene. The CDR3 DNA follows: TGTGCCAGTCAGGGGGCCCCTGAAGGCTACACCTTC. Protein: CASQGAPEGYTF.

This clonotype has at least ten counts. J is TRBJ1-2 and V is TRBV20-1; D gene uncertain. Germline values: CDR1 DFQATT, CDR2 SNEGSKA (reference sequence). Trimming stripped 6 bases from V and 4 bases from J, with 12 bases between. This CDR3 is 12 amino acids long. The CDR3 reads CSALPVSYGYTF. The CDR3 DNA follows: TGCAGTGCCCTACCCGTCTCCTATGGCTACACCTTC.

The chain is built from TRBV7-9 and TRBJ1-6; D is uncertain. The CDR3 length is 13 residues. The V gene lost 8 bases and the J gene lost 10 bases, with 15 bases spanning the gap. CDR1 is SEHNR, CDR2 FQNEAQ, per germline (reference sequence). The CDR3 DNA follows: TGTGCCAGCGCCAGGTCCTTCGGATCACCCCTCCACTTT. Its translation is CASARSFGSPLHF.

This clonotype has a count of ten or more. The chain combines TRBV9 with TRBJ1-4; D is undetermined. Germline CDR1 is SGDLS and CDR2 is YYNGEE. Trimming took off 2 bases at V and 0 bases at J, with 11 bases between the two ends. This CDR3 region has 16 residues. The CDR3 loop is CASSVRSYTTNEKLFF. CDR3 nucleotide sequence: TGTGCCAGCAGCGTTAGGAGTTATACAACTAATGAAAAACTGTTTTTT.